A single sample gave rise to the 20 T cell receptor beta chains below, sequenced in a study of Ad26.COV2.S vaccination and SARS-CoV-2 variants. Produced via immunoSEQ multiplex PCR; TCRdb's table is partial and in-frame only. Of fewer than 800,000 clones in the sample, roughly 90% were seen once. Regarding treatment: roughly 20 received Ad26.COV2.S at low or high dose, single or two shots; five or six received placebo; per-sample allocation not given. Collection of samples fell on day 63 after the first vaccine or placebo injection. The starting material was peripheral blood, obtained in a trial of Ad26.COV2.S vaccine versus placebo. The receptor source for this set is a person aged 18-60 years who received the Ad26.COV2.S COVID-19 vaccine or a placebo.

The V call is TRBV5-1, the J call TRBJ2-1; TRBD2 matches 8 bases. The CDR3 runs to 14 residues. Germline V CDR1 and CDR2: SGHRS, YFSETQ. V shed 4 bases and J 7 bases; nucleotides not matched to a gene: 7. The CDR3 loop reads CASSAGGAANEQFF. DNA of the CDR3: TGCGCCAGCAGCGCCGGGGGGGCCGCAAATGAGCAGTTCTTC.

The rearrangement uses TRBV5-6 and TRBJ2-3, with 10 bases that match TRBD2. Germline V gives CDR1 SGHDT, CDR2 YYEEEE. This CDR3 region has 19 residues. V shed 0 bases and J 3 bases; nucleotides not matched to a gene: 13. The CDR3 spells CASSLEWRDPSGGTDTQYF. CDR3 nucleotide sequence: TGTGCCAGCAGCTTGGAGTGGAGGGATCCTAGCGGGGGAACAGATACGCAGTATTTT.

This chain uses TRBV15 with TRBJ2-1; 7 bases map to TRBD2. Trimming at V came to 7 bases and at J to 4 bases, leaving 7 bases not matched to a gene. The germline gives CDR1 LNHNV, CDR2 YYDKDF (reference sequence). The CDR3 spans 14 residues. In nucleotides, the CDR3 is TGTGCCACCAAAAGCGGGGATTTATACAATGAGCAGTTCTTC. It is translated as CATKSGDLYNEQFF. Drawing the rest from reference TRBV15 and TRBJ2-1, the complete variable domain is DAMVIQNPRYQVTQFGKPVTLSCSQTLNHNVMYWYQQKSSQAPKLLFHYYDKDFNNEADTPDNFQSRRPNTSFCFLDIRSPGLGDTAMYLCATKSGDLYNEQFFGPGTRLTVL.

The chain couples TRBV2 to TRBJ2-6; TRBD1 agrees at 8 bases. The CDR3 is 16 residues long. Germline V gives CDR1 SNHLY, CDR2 FYNNEI. J was trimmed by 3 bases and V by 4 bases; bases with no gene match: 5. The CDR3 region is CASSALDRGGANVLTF. In nucleotides, the CDR3 is TGTGCCAGCAGTGCCCTCGACAGGGGTGGGGCCAACGTCCTGACTTTC.

V gene TRBV21-1 combines with J gene TRBJ1-4; TRBD1, as called in the table, went unchecked against the DNA. TRBV21-1 is flagged as a pseudogene. This CDR3 is 13 amino acids long. The CDR3: CASTIQGNEKLFF. The CDR3 bases are TGTGCCAGCACCATTCAGGGAAATGAAAAACTGTTTTTT.

The chain is built from TRBV20-1 and TRBJ2-5; no clear D. Deletions cut 0 bases from V and 5 bases from J, with 4 bases between. The germline CDR1 and CDR2 sequences are DFQATT and SNEGSKA (reference sequence). The CDR3 sequence is 11 residues long. The CDR3 sequence: CSARDLETQYF. Here the CDR3 DNA reads TGCAGTGCTAGAGATCTGGAGACCCAGTACTTC.

This rearrangement joins TRBV7-2 to TRBJ1-6, with a tentative D call TRBD1 (5 bases). The V and J ends lost 1 base and 9 bases respectively, with 13 bases between them. CDR3 length: 15 amino acids. Germline CDR1 and CDR2: SGHTA and FQGNSA. The CDR3 protein is CASSLDYGGTSPLHF. The CDR3 nucleotides are TGTGCCAGCAGCTTAGATTATGGGGGTACTTCACCCCTCCACTTT.

The genes are TRBV24-1 and TRBJ2-7; D possibly corresponds to TRBD2 (5 bases). Germline CDR1 reads KGHDR; CDR2 reads SFDVKD. There are 14 residues in the CDR3. Between the trimmed V and J ends, which lost 3 bases and 2 bases, there was a span of 10 bases. In DNA, the CDR3 is TGTGCCACCAGTGATCTCGGGGAACCCTACGAGCAGTACTTC. This translates into CATSDLGEPYEQYF.

This chain joins TRBV10-3 and TRBJ2-3, with 9 positions matching TRBD2. The J segment lost 5 bases and the V segment lost 6 bases, leaving 9 bases of the junction unmatched. The germline V gene has CDR1 ENHRY and CDR2 SYGVKD. The CDR3 loop spans 15 amino acids. For the CDR3, the DNA is TGTGCCATCAGACCTAGCGGGACCGGTGGAGATACGCAGTATTTT. Encoded protein: CAIRPSGTGGDTQYF.

The chain recombines TRBV7-2 with TRBJ1-2; D is unclear. CDR1 is SGHTA and CDR2 is FQGNSA in the germline V gene. Trimming left V 4 bases short and J 7 bases short, with 10 bases between. The CDR3 contains 12 residues. The CDR3 sequence is CASSSAGSGYTF. CDR3 in DNA: TGTGCCAGCAGCTCTGCGGGGAGTGGCTACACCTTC. Full variable domain (missing parts from reference TRBV7-2 and TRBJ1-2): GAGVSQSPSNKVTEKGKDVELRCDPISGHTALYWYRQSLGQGLEFLIYFQGNSAPDKSGLPSDRFSAERTGGSVSTLTIQRTQQEDSAVYLCASSSAGSGYTFGSGTRLTVV.

The rearrangement joins TRBV18 to TRBJ1-4; 7 bases line up with TRBD1. After removal of 4 bases from V and 7 bases from J, the junction contained 6 bases not matched to a gene. The CDR3 consists of 14 residues. In germline, CDR1 is KGHSH, CDR2 LQKENI. CDR3 nucleotide sequence: TGTGCCAGCTCACAAAGGGGGCGGAGTGAAAAACTGTTTTTT. The encoded protein is CASSQRGRSEKLFF.

The V call is TRBV12-3 or TRBV12-4, the J call TRBJ2-1; weak D call: TRBD1 (6 bases). Trimming removed 8 bases at V and 5 bases at J, with 7 bases between. The CDR3 length is 11 residues. In nucleotides, the CDR3 is TGTGCCAGCGGACAGCACAATGAGCAGTTCTTC. As protein: CASGQHNEQFF.

This clone was counted a few times. This chain connects TRBV6-4 to TRBJ2-2; D perhaps matches TRBD1 (6 bases). The CDR3 is 14 residues long. V lost 8 bases and J lost 1, with 11 bases in between. Germline V gene lookup returns CDR1 MRHNA and CDR2 SNTAGT. CDR3 sequence reads: CASRTGQNTGELFF. CDR3 coding DNA: TGTGCCAGCCGAACGGGACAGAACACCGGGGAGCTGTTTTTT.

V gene TRBV2 combines with J gene TRBJ2-2, with TRBD1 identical over 9 bases. V dropped 9 bases and J dropped 5; count of bases not matched to a gene: 10. There are 15 residues in the CDR3. Germline CDR1 and CDR2: SNHLY and FYNNEI. The CDR3 region is CASAADRGRTGELFF. CDR3 nucleotides: TGTGCCAGTGCTGCGGACAGGGGAAGGACCGGGGAGCTGTTTTTT.

This chain joins TRBV14 and TRBJ2-7; the D gene is possibly TRBD1 (6 bases). CDR1 is SGHDN, CDR2 FVKESK, per germline. Between the trimmed V and J ends, which lost 4 bases and 3 bases, there was a span of 13 bases. This CDR3 contains 14 residues. This CDR3 reads CASSRRGGNYEQYF. The CDR3 DNA sequence: TGTGCCAGCAGCCGTAGAGGGGGTAACTACGAGCAGTACTTC.

The chain uses TRBV19 and TRBJ1-4, with D possibly matching TRBD1 (6 bases). The V end lost 5 bases, the J end lost 0 bases, and 16 bases lay between the germline ends. The CDR3 extends over 17 amino acids. Germline CDR1 is LNHDA and CDR2 is SQIVND (reference sequence). Written as DNA, the CDR3 is TGTGCCAGTAGTCACGGACAGACGTCTGCAACTAATGAAAAACTGTTTTTT. Its translation: CASSHGQTSATNEKLFF.

The chain joins TRBV18 to TRBJ1-6; the match to TRBD1 covers 9 bases. The junction had 4 bases not matched to a gene; V was cut back by 3 bases and J by 10 bases. Germline assignment: CDR1 KGHSH and CDR2 LQKENI. The CDR3 spans 14 residues. The DNA of the CDR3 is TGTGCCAGCTCACCTTGGACAGGGGACTCACCCCTCCACTTT. This codes for CASSPWTGDSPLHF.

On this clone itself: The identical CDR3 is also encoded by other nucleotide sequences in the sample. The rearrangement uses TRBV6-5 and TRBJ1-1; D might be TRBD1 (5 bases). The V end was cut by 5 bases, the J end by 6 bases, with 10 bases between. CDR1 and CDR2 from the germline V gene are MNHEY and SVGAGI. The CDR3 is 12 amino acids. The CDR3 loop reads CASSRQGSEAFF. The DNA of the CDR3 is TGTGCCAGCAGTCGTCAGGGATCTGAAGCTTTCTTT.

The chain has TRBV7-6 and TRBJ2-5; no firm D call. Germline lookup yields CDR1 SGHVS and CDR2 FNYEAQ. Trimming took off 1 base at V and 2 bases at J, with 5 bases between the two ends. This CDR3 has 13 residues. CDR3 sequence (DNA): TGTGCCAGCAGCTTAGTACAGCAAGAGACCCAGTACTTC. It is translated as CASSLVQQETQYF.

The chain links TRBV18 to TRBJ2-2; D possibly corresponds to TRBD2 (5 bases). V dropped 2 bases and J dropped 2 bases, with 12 bases sitting between them. This CDR3 region has 16 residues. Germline V CDR1 and CDR2: KGHSH, LQKENI. This CDR3 reads CASSPDRLSNTGELFF. As DNA, the CDR3 is TGTGCCAGCTCACCAGATCGACTATCCAACACCGGGGAGCTGTTTTTT.